This T cell receptor beta chain was captured by sequencing in a study of T cell changes during pregnancy in multiple sclerosis. The CDR3 has 16 residues. V dropped 2 bases and J dropped 5; count of bases not matched to a gene: 8. CDR1 is SGHNT and CDR2 is YYREEE in the germline V gene (reference sequence). The method was immunoSEQ multiplex PCR; TCRdb's version includes in-frame clones alone and lacks a portion of them. Of about 77,000 clones in the sample, more than 85% are singletons; the top ten hold around 2.6%. The V and J genes are TRBV5-4 and TRBJ2-3; 10 positions match TRBD2. The input for sequencing was peripheral blood, taken after pregnancy. The TCR was taken from a female donor in good health, enrolled as a control in a pregnancy study. Here the CDR3 reads CASSFPSGGAVDTQYF. In DNA form, the CDR3 reads TGTGCCAGCAGCTTCCCCAGCGGGGGGGCGGTAGATACGCAGTATTTT.